One sample yielded the 31 T cell receptor beta chains listed below, sequenced in a study of regulatory T cells in long-lasting Graves disease. Construction of TCR beta libraries relied on iRepertoire HTBI primers and on Arm-PCR targeting CDR3 regions. TCRdb recomputed calls from the multiplex PCR reads with MiXCR, one row per CDR3 protein. The sample has more than 400,000 distinct CDR3 sequences; around 16% are singletons. Time point of the sample: newly diagnosed GD, antithyroid drugs for less than 3 months. TCR sequences were obtained from RNA taken from PBMCs. The data also belong to a second study, concerning T cells in Graves' hyperthyroidism and ophthalmopathy.

The sequenced sample was peripheral blood mononuclear cells (PBMCs), obtained at new diagnosis, from a patient treated with antithyroid drugs. The origin of the receptors is a man aged 35-49 years with Graves disease.

This clonotype was counted at least ten times. V usage is TRBV28 and J usage is TRBJ2-6, with a tentative D call TRBD1 (5 bases). The CDR3 runs 18 residues. Germline CDR1 MDHEN, CDR2 SYDVKM. Deletions cut 3 bases from V and 2 bases from J, with 17 bases between. This CDR3 is CASSFFSLRGPGANVLTF. The CDR3, as DNA: TGTGCCAGCAGTTTCTTCTCCCTTAGGGGCCCTGGGGCCAACGTCCTGACTTTC.

This clonotype was found once. The chain employs TRBV7-8 and TRBJ2-3; D gene unclear. Germline V CDR1 and CDR2: SGHVS, FQNEAQ. CDR3 length: 17 amino acids. Trimming left V 4 bases short and J 2 bases short, with 19 bases between. The chain's CDR3 is CASSSPRIGAPTDTQYF. The CDR3 region has the DNA TGTGCCAGCAGCTCCCCCCGTATAGGAGCCCCCACAGATACGCAGTATTTT.

V and J are TRBV11-3 and TRBJ2-3; the D gene is possibly TRBD1 (6 bases). The length of the CDR3 is 16 residues. V lost 3 bases to trimming and J lost 2 bases, with 15 bases between them. Looked up from germline, CDR1 is SGHNT and CDR2 is YENEEA. In DNA, the CDR3 is TGTGCCAGCAGCTTTCGGCGAGGGGGTTACACAGATACGCAGTATTTT. This translates into CASSFRRGGYTDTQYF.

This clonotype was seen a handful of times. The chain couples TRBV5-5 to TRBJ2-7; D might be TRBD1 or TRBD2, each matching 5 bases. The germline V and J ends were trimmed by 0 bases and 7 bases, with 17 bases remaining between them. The CDR3 spans 15 residues. The germline gives CDR1 SGHKS, CDR2 YYEKEE (reference sequence). The CDR3 region is CASSLDTGVSGEQYF. In DNA form, the CDR3 reads TGTGCCAGCAGCTTGGATACAGGCGTCTCGGGGGAGCAGTACTTC.

The chain links TRBV20-1 to TRBJ2-5; perhaps TRBD1 as D (5 bases). The CDR3 totals 14 residues. Germline CDR1 reads DFQATT; CDR2 reads SNEGSKA (reference sequence). Trimming pared 3 bases from V and 2 bases from J, leaving 13 bases between. CDR3: CSASRRQLQETQYF. Here the CDR3 DNA reads TGCAGTGCTAGTCGAAGACAGTTACAAGAGACCCAGTACTTC.

This clonotype was picked up many times. This chain links TRBV24-1 with TRBJ2-1; D ambiguous. The CDR3 totals 12 residues. Germline V CDR1 and CDR2: KGHDR, SFDVKD. Trimming stripped 8 bases from V and 5 bases from J, with 9 bases between. The CDR3 region has the DNA TGTGCCACCACGGGCCGAAACAATGAGCAGTTCTTC. It is translated as CATTGRNNEQFF.

The rearrangement uses TRBV12-3 or TRBV12-4 and TRBJ1-1, with D possibly being TRBD1 (5 bases). The ends were cut back, 6 bases at V and 1 base at J, with 15 bases in the middle. The CDR3 totals 15 residues. As DNA, the CDR3 is TGTGCCAGCAGAATTAGTCAGAGGGGGAACACTGAAGCTTTCTTT. It is translated as CASRISQRGNTEAFF.

This clonotype was seen repeatedly, ten times or more. The V call is TRBV2, the J call TRBJ2-7; 9 bases map to TRBD2. V trimming: 5 bases; J trimming: 0 bases; junction bases outside the gene matches: 5. CDR3 length equals 15 residues. Germline V gene sequence: CDR1 SNHLY, CDR2 FYNNEI. CDR3 residues: CASSSGLADSYEQYF. The CDR3 region has the DNA TGTGCCAGCAGTTCGGGACTAGCAGACTCCTACGAGCAGTACTTC.

This clonotype was picked up a small number of times. The rearrangement joins TRBV11-2 to TRBJ2-3, with D uncertain. Trimming removed 4 bases from V and 2 bases from J, with 19 bases in between. Germline lookup yields CDR1 SGHAT and CDR2 FQNNGV. The CDR3 runs 17 residues. The CDR3 sequence: CASSSHRGPQVTDTQYF. CDR3 coding DNA: TGTGCCAGCAGCTCTCACCGAGGACCCCAGGTCACAGATACGCAGTATTTT. Based on the CDR3 plus reference TRBV11-2 and TRBJ2-3, the full variable domain is EAGVAQSPRYKIIEKRQSVAFWCNPISGHATLYWYQQILGQGPKLLIQFQNNGVVDDSQLPKDRFSAERLKGVDSTLKIQPAKLEDSAVYLCASSSHRGPQVTDTQYFGPGTRLTVL.

In this sample, this clonotype turned up many times. The rearrangement uses TRBV7-9 and TRBJ2-7; 9 nucleotides agree with TRBD1. Germline V gene data show CDR1 as SEHNR and CDR2 as FQNEAQ (reference sequence). This CDR3 is built from 13 residues. Germline trimming cut 5 bases from V and 6 bases from J; bases unmatched to any gene: 5. The CDR3 is CASSRTGVVEQYF. The CDR3 DNA follows: TGTGCCAGCAGCAGGACAGGGGTGGTCGAGCAGTACTTC.

With respect to this clonotype: A much bigger clone sits one base away, suggesting this may be a read error. In DNA, the CDR3 is TGTGCCAGCACCTCACCGGGACTAGAGACCCAGTACTTC. Amino acids: CASTSPGLETQYF. The chain combines TRBV11-2 with TRBJ2-5, with a possible D match to TRBD2 (6 bases). The CDR3 loop spans 13 amino acids. The V end was cut by 7 bases, the J end by 4 bases, with 13 bases between. In germline, CDR1 is SGHAT, CDR2 FQNNGV.

A few counts support this clonotype. The V call is TRBV5-1, the J call TRBJ2-5, with 7 bases lining up with TRBD2. The CDR3 loop spans 14 amino acids. Germline V gene data show CDR1 as SGHRS and CDR2 as YFSETQ. After removal of 2 bases from V and 2 bases from J, the junction contained 3 bases not matched to a gene. CDR3 sequence reads: CASSFLREQETQYF. The CDR3 DNA is TGCGCCAGCAGCTTCTTGCGGGAGCAAGAGACCCAGTACTTC. The full variable domain, with the rest looked up from reference TRBV5-1 and TRBJ2-5, is KAGVTQTPRYLIKTRGQQVTLSCSPISGHRSVSWYQQTPGQGLQFLFEYFSETQRNKGNFPGRFSGRQFSNSRSEMNVSTLELGDSALYLCASSFLREQETQYFGPGTRLLVL.

This clonotype was observed a few times. This sequence joins TRBV5-1 and TRBJ1-1, with D uncertain. The V gene's germline CDR1 is SGHRS and CDR2 YFSETQ. The CDR3 has 14 amino acids. The V end was cut by 4 bases, the J end by 1 base, with 11 bases between. CDR3 sequence: CASSPPAQNTEAFF. CDR3 sequence (DNA): TGCGCCAGCAGCCCCCCGGCGCAGAACACTGAAGCTTTCTTT.

V usage is TRBV7-9 and J usage is TRBJ2-3; maybe TRBD1 (6 bases). This CDR3 has 12 residues. Germline CDR1 and CDR2: SEHNR and FQNEAQ (reference sequence). V was pared by 5 bases and J by 6 bases, with 9 bases between. Here the CDR3 DNA reads TGTGCCAGCAGCGGACAGCTGGATACGCAGTATTTT. Translated: CASSGQLDTQYF.

V usage is TRBV18 and J usage is TRBJ2-5; TRBD2 is a possible D gene (5 bases). The CDR3 length is 15 residues. Germline V gives CDR1 KGHSH, CDR2 LQKENI. Trimming left V 2 bases short and J 4 bases short, with 14 bases between. This CDR3 is CASSPFSERVETQYF. CDR3 DNA: TGTGCCAGCTCACCATTTTCGGAGAGGGTAGAGACCCAGTACTTC.

This clonotype was counted between two and nine times. The chain is built from TRBV29-1 and TRBJ2-4, with D possibly matching TRBD2 (5 bases). CDR3 length: 13 residues. Germline values: CDR1 SQVTM, CDR2 ANQGSEA. The CDR3 region is CSREKPGMDIQYF. The CDR3 coding sequence is TGCAGTCGTGAAAAGCCCGGGATGGACATTCAGTACTTC.

At least ten counts were recorded for this clonotype. The J gene is TRBJ1-4, the V gene TRBV20-1, with no clear D. Germline V gene data show CDR1 as DFQATT and CDR2 as SNEGSKA (reference sequence). The length of the CDR3 is 11 residues. The germline V and J ends were trimmed by 1 base and 11 bases, with 8 bases remaining between them. DNA of the CDR3: TGCAGTGCTAGAGCCGGTTCCAAACTGTTTTTT. This gives the protein CSARAGSKLFF.

This clonotype was detected many times. The rearrangement joins TRBV20-1 to TRBJ2-7; 7 bases agree with TRBD1. CDR1 DFQATT and CDR2 SNEGSKA come from the germline V gene (reference sequence). The CDR3 runs 13 residues. J gave up 4 bases and V 5 bases, and 8 bases lay outside the gene matches. CDR3 coding DNA: TGCAGTGCTCAGGGACAGAGAACATACGAGCAGTACTTC. Encoded protein: CSAQGQRTYEQYF.

This clonotype occurred a few times. V usage is TRBV5-6 and J usage is TRBJ1-4, with D possibly being TRBD1 (5 bases). V was clipped by 4 bases and J by 6 bases, with 13 bases between them. The CDR3 is made up of 14 amino acids. CDR1 is SGHDT, CDR2 YYEEEE, per germline. CDR3 residues: CASSPGTVYEKLFF. CDR3 nucleotides: TGTGCCAGCAGCCCCGGGACCGTTTATGAAAAACTGTTTTTT.

Only a few counts were recorded for this clonotype. V is TRBV5-1 and J is TRBJ2-7; D is unclear. V gave up 0 bases and J gave up 0 bases, with 10 bases separating them. The germline CDR1 and CDR2 sequences are SGHRS and YFSETQ. This CDR3 is built from 15 residues. CDR3 region: CASSLAGSSSYEQYF. CDR3 in DNA: TGCGCCAGCAGCTTGGCAGGTTCCAGCTCCTACGAGCAGTACTTC.

This clonotype was recorded many times. V usage is TRBV27 and J usage is TRBJ1-1, with a weak D call TRBD1 (5 bases). Germline V gives CDR1 MNHEY, CDR2 SMNVEV (reference sequence). V was trimmed by 2 bases and J by 4 bases, leaving 11 bases between them. CDR3 length: 14 amino acids. CDR3 region: CASSLARAGTEAFF. The CDR3 region has the DNA TGTGCCAGCAGTTTAGCCAGGGCTGGCACTGAAGCTTTCTTT.

A few counts support this clonotype. The rearrangement joins TRBV24-1 to TRBJ2-3, with 10 nucleotides matching TRBD2. Germline V gene sequence: CDR1 KGHDR, CDR2 SFDVKD. This CDR3 spans 17 amino acids. Trimming removed 3 bases from V and 2 bases from J; junction bases left unmatched: 7. The CDR3: CATSDPLAGGLTDTQYF. Written as DNA, the CDR3 is TGTGCCACCAGTGATCCGTTAGCGGGGGGACTCACAGATACGCAGTATTTT.

This clonotype appeared once. A much larger clone sits a single nucleotide away, making a read error possible. CDR3 residues: CASRVRPSSSYEQYF. The CDR3 DNA reads as TGCGCCAGCAGGGTGAGACCGTCCAGCTCCTACGAGCAGTACTTC. The rearrangement uses TRBV5-1 and TRBJ2-7; D is unclear. Germline V gene lookup returns CDR1 SGHRS and CDR2 YFSETQ. The ends were cut back, 5 bases at V and 0 bases at J, with 15 bases in the middle. The CDR3 spans 15 residues.

This clonotype showed up many times. This chain links TRBV28 with TRBJ1-1; D call uncertain. Germline lookup yields CDR1 MDHEN and CDR2 SYDVKM. The CDR3 is 11 amino acids. V shed 7 bases and J shed 3 bases, with 6 bases lying between them. DNA for the CDR3: TGTGCCAGCATCAGGTACACTGAAGCTTTCTTT. Translated: CASIRYTEAFF. Full variable domain (remainder filled in from reference TRBV28 and TRBJ1-1): DVKVTQSSRYLVKRTGEKVFLECVQDMDHENMFWYRQDPGLGLRLIYFSYDVKMKEKGDIPEGYSVSREKKERFSLILESASTNQTSMYLCASIRYTEAFFGQGTRLTVV.

This clonotype was seen at least ten times. The V and J genes are TRBV2 and TRBJ2-6; no firm D call. Trimming took 7 bases from V and 0 from J, leaving 10 bases between them. Germline values: CDR1 SNHLY, CDR2 FYNNEI. CDR3 size: 15 residues. The CDR3 region has the DNA TGTGCCAGCAAGGTCGGTGGCTCTGGGGCCAACGTCCTGACTTTC. Its translation is CASKVGGSGANVLTF.

This chain joins TRBV4-1 and TRBJ1-6; D is uncertain. Germline values: CDR1 MGHRA, CDR2 YSYEKL. The CDR3 extends over 18 amino acids. With 1 base removed from V and 0 bases from J, the gap between germline ends came to 13 bases. The CDR3 spells CASSQVSEWTSYNSPLHF. CDR3 sequence (DNA): TGCGCCAGCAGCCAAGTTTCGGAGTGGACCTCCTATAATTCACCCCTCCACTTT.

The table lists this clonotype with a few counts. This sequence joins TRBV30 and TRBJ2-6; D may be TRBD1 (5 bases). The CDR3 contains 17 residues. V lost 0 bases and J 0 bases, leaving 12 bases between the germline ends. The V gene's germline CDR1 is GTSNPN and CDR2 SVGIG (reference sequence). The CDR3 DNA sequence: TGTGCCTGGAGTGTCCCCCGACAGAACTCTGGGGCCAACGTCCTGACTTTC. Protein product: CAWSVPRQNSGANVLTF.

This clonotype was counted a few times. The V and J genes are TRBV5-6 and TRBJ2-1; 9 nucleotides align to TRBD2. There are 12 residues in the CDR3. The trim removed 4 bases at V and 9 bases at J, leaving 2 bases unmatched. Looked up from germline, CDR1 is SGHDT and CDR2 is YYEEEE. Written as DNA, the CDR3 is TGTGCCAGCAGCATACTAGCGGGTGAGCAGTTCTTC. Amino acids: CASSILAGEQFF.

The chain has TRBV20-1 and TRBJ1-1; no definite D call. The length of the CDR3 is 8 residues. Germline V gene sequence: CDR1 DFQATT, CDR2 SNEGSKA (reference sequence). The V gene lost 3 bases and the J gene lost 11 bases, with 4 bases spanning the gap. CDR3 sequence reads: CSASVAFF. Written as DNA, the CDR3 is TGCAGTGCTAGCGTGGCTTTCTTT.

This clonotype was recorded many times. The chain combines TRBV7-2 with TRBJ2-1; D remains unclear. This CDR3 is built from 14 residues. Between the trimmed V and J ends, which lost 2 bases and 5 bases, there was a span of 10 bases. Germline V CDR1 and CDR2: SGHTA, FQGNSA. Here the CDR3 reads CASSLKGIHNEQFF. The CDR3 nucleotides are TGTGCCAGCAGCTTAAAAGGAATCCACAATGAGCAGTTCTTC.

Notes on this clonotype: A read error is possible here, since a much larger clone lies one base away. V is TRBV7-3 and J is TRBJ2-2; weak D call: TRBD2 (5 bases). The CDR3 is 16 residues long. Germline V CDR1 and CDR2: SGHTA, FQGTGA. Written as DNA, the CDR3 is TGTGTCAGCAGCTTGAACTCAGCGGCGAACACCGGGGAGCTGTTTTTT. Translated: CVSSLNSAANTGELFF.